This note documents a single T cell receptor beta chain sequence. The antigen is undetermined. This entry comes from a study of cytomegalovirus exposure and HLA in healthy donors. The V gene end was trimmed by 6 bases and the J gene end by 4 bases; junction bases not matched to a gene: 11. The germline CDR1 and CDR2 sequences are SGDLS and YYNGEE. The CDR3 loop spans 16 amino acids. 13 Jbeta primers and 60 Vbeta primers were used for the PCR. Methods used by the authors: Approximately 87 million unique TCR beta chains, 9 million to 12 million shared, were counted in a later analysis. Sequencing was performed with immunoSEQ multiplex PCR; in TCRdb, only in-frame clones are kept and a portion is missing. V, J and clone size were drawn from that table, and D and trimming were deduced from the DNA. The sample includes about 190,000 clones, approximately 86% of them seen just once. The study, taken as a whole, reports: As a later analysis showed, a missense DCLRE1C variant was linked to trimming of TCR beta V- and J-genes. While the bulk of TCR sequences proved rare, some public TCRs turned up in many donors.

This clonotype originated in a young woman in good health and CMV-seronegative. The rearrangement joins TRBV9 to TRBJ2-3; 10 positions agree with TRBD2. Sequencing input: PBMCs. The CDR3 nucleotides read TGTGCCAGCAACGAAGGGGGGACTAGCGTTCCAGATACGCAGTATTTT. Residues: CASNEGGTSVPDTQYF.